What follows are 21 T cell receptor beta chains derived from one specimen sequenced in a study of chemoradiotherapy in HPV16-positive cancers. The table came from immunoSEQ multiplex PCR; TCRdb's copy has only in-frame clones and leaves some out. The repertoire holds around 1,500 clones, with around nine tenths as singletons. Sequences were derived from tumor tissue, sampled from a patient who underwent chemoradiotherapy. The receptors originated from a human donor with HPV-associated anogenital cancer.

V and J are TRBV5-4 and TRBJ2-4, with 8 bases that match TRBD2. CDR1 and CDR2 from the germline V gene are SGHNT and YYREEE (reference sequence). Losses at the gene ends were 6 bases for V and 4 bases for J; bases not matched to a gene: 9. This CDR3 comprises 15 residues. The CDR3, as DNA: TGTGCCAGCACCAACCCGACTAGCGAAAAAAACATTCAGTACTTC. Translated, it gives CASTNPTSEKNIQYF. The full variable domain, completed using reference TRBV5-4 and TRBJ2-4, is ETGVTQSPTHLIKTRGQQVTLRCSSQSGHNTVSWYQQALGQGPQFIFQYYREEENGRGNFPPRFSGLQFPNYSSELNVNALELDDSALYLCASTNPTSEKNIQYFGAGTRLSVL.

J is TRBJ1-1 and V is TRBV6-1; D not certain. CDR1 MNHNS and CDR2 SASEGT come from the germline V gene. V was trimmed by 3 bases and J by 0 bases, leaving 8 bases between them. The CDR3 length is 14 residues. The CDR3 coding sequence is TGTGCCAGCAGTGACCCTCACATGAACACTGAAGCTTTCTTT. Encoded protein: CASSDPHMNTEAFF.

The genes are TRBV9 and TRBJ2-1, with 9 bases fitting TRBD2. Germline-derived CDR1 and CDR2 are SGDLS and YYNGEE. Germline trimming cut 3 bases from V and 9 bases from J; bases unmatched to any gene: 13. This CDR3 spans 16 amino acids. CDR3 loop: CASSARSAGGAGEQFF. DNA of the CDR3: TGTGCCAGCAGCGCCAGGTCGGCGGGAGGGGCGGGTGAGCAGTTCTTC.

The CDR3: CASGTSGGRAYNEQFF. The CDR3 DNA is TGTGCCAGCGGGACTAGCGGGGGCCGGGCCTACAATGAGCAGTTCTTC. The chain is built from TRBV28 and TRBJ2-1, with TRBD2 identical over 14 bases. Germline V gives CDR1 MDHEN, CDR2 SYDVKM. This CDR3 is built from 16 residues. V shed 8 bases, J shed 2 bases, and the junction held 5 bases outside the gene matches.

This chain uses TRBV28 with TRBJ2-7; 8 positions agree with TRBD1. The CDR3 sequence is 15 residues long. Looked up from germline, CDR1 is MDHEN and CDR2 is SYDVKM. J was trimmed by 9 bases and V by 3 bases; bases with no gene match: 13. The CDR3 loop is CASSFMTGAGRVQYF. The CDR3 bases are TGTGCCAGCAGTTTCATGACAGGGGCCGGCCGGGTGCAGTACTTC.

This clone came up a few times. The chain has TRBV6-1 and TRBJ1-5; 9 bases match TRBD1. The CDR3 has 14 residues. Unmatched junction bases numbered 1, after V lost 4 bases and J lost 3 bases. The germline V gene has CDR1 MNHNS and CDR2 SASEGT. DNA of the CDR3: TGTGCCAGCAGTGGGACAGGGGACAATCAGCCCCAGCATTTT. Translating gives CASSGTGDNQPQHF.

The chain combines TRBV7-9 with TRBJ1-4; D is ambiguous. This CDR3 is built from 15 residues. V lost 6 bases, J lost 0 bases, and 11 bases lay in between. Germline V gene sequence: CDR1 SEHNR, CDR2 FQNEAQ (reference sequence). CDR3 nucleotide sequence: TGTGCCAGCAGTTCAGACGGGACAACTAATGAAAAACTGTTTTTT. Its protein is CASSSDGTTNEKLFF.

The chain combines TRBV6-5 with TRBJ1-1; D gene uncertain. Per germline, CDR1 MNHEY and CDR2 SVGAGI. The CDR3 runs 14 residues. V shed 4 bases and J shed 8 bases, with 17 bases lying between them. For the CDR3, the DNA is TGTGCCAGCAGTTCCCGCAGTGGTGGGATGGAAGCTTTCTTT. Encoded protein: CASSSRSGGMEAFF.

In this sample, this clone turned up a few times. V is TRBV9 and J is TRBJ1-6; the match to TRBD1 covers 8 bases. This CDR3 comprises 16 residues. The junction had 5 bases not matched to a gene; V was cut back by 4 bases and J by 2 bases. Germline CDR1 reads SGDLS; CDR2 reads YYNGEE. The CDR3 spells CASSSQQGAYNSPLHF. In DNA form, the CDR3 reads TGTGCCAGCAGCTCTCAACAGGGGGCCTATAATTCACCCCTCCACTTT. Based on the CDR3 plus reference TRBV9 and TRBJ1-6, the full variable domain is DSGVTQTPKHLITATGQRVTLRCSPRSGDLSVYWYQQSLDQGLQFLIQYYNGEERAKGNILERFSAQQFPDLHSELNLSSLELGDSALYFCASSSQQGAYNSPLHFGNGTRLTVT.

This chain connects TRBV5-4 to TRBJ1-2; no firm D call. Germline-derived CDR1 and CDR2 are SGHNT and YYREEE (reference sequence). Deletions cut 1 base from V and 2 bases from J, with 12 bases between. CDR3 length: 15 residues. CDR3: CASSLRAEANYGYTF. CDR3 nucleotides: TGTGCCAGCAGCTTGAGGGCAGAAGCGAACTATGGCTACACCTTC.

The chain recombines TRBV28 with TRBJ1-2; TRBD1 is a possible D gene (5 bases). Germline-derived CDR1 and CDR2 are MDHEN and SYDVKM. Trimming left V 3 bases short and J 4 bases short, with 15 bases between. The CDR3 runs 15 residues. The CDR3 DNA reads as TGTGCCAGCAGTTTTCTGGGGCGTTATTCCTATGGCTACACCTTC. It yields the protein CASSFLGRYSYGYTF.

The genes are TRBV29-1 and TRBJ1-1, with D tentatively TRBD1 (6 bases). The CDR3 loop spans 12 amino acids. Trimming removed 3 bases at V and 4 bases at J, with 9 bases between. Germline V gene lookup returns CDR1 SQVTM and CDR2 ANQGSEA. DNA for the CDR3: TGCAGCGTTGAGGAGGGGGTCACTGAAGCTTTCTTT. Translating gives CSVEEGVTEAFF.

V is TRBV14 and J is TRBJ1-1, with D possibly being TRBD1 (5 bases). The CDR3 contains 16 residues. V lost 0 bases and J 0 bases, leaving 11 bases between the germline ends. Per the germline V gene, CDR1 is SGHDN and CDR2 is FVKESK. CDR3 region: CASSQDFAGLNTEAFF. The CDR3 nucleotides read TGTGCCAGCAGCCAAGATTTCGCAGGGCTGAACACTGAAGCTTTCTTT.

The chain couples TRBV28 to TRBJ2-1; D gene unclear. Trimming removed 6 bases from V and 0 bases from J, with 6 bases in between. The CDR3 has 13 residues. Germline V CDR1 and CDR2: MDHEN, SYDVKM. CDR3 amino acids: CASRGSSYNEQFF. CDR3 nucleotides: TGTGCCAGCAGGGGTAGCTCCTACAATGAGCAGTTCTTC.

The J gene is TRBJ2-4, the V gene TRBV6-5; 8 bases are shared with TRBD1. After removal of 8 bases from V and 4 bases from J, the junction contained 4 bases not matched to a gene. This CDR3 has 13 residues. Looked up from germline, CDR1 is MNHEY and CDR2 is SVGAGI. The CDR3 loop reads CASRDRGKNIQYF. The CDR3 DNA reads as TGTGCCAGCCGAGACAGGGGAAAAAACATTCAGTACTTC.

The chain employs TRBV18 and TRBJ1-1; D call uncertain. CDR3 length equals 14 residues. In germline, CDR1 is KGHSH, CDR2 LQKENI. Trimming removed 3 bases from V and 0 bases from J, with 8 bases in between. CDR3 loop: CASSPTTLNTEAFF. In DNA form, the CDR3 reads TGTGCCAGCTCACCCACCACACTGAACACTGAAGCTTTCTTT.

This rearrangement joins TRBV19 to TRBJ2-6, with D unclear. V was cut by 3 bases and J by 0 bases, with 9 bases left in between. Germline loops: CDR1 LNHDA, CDR2 SQIVND (reference sequence). The length of the CDR3 is 16 residues. The CDR3: CASSIPAFSGANVLTF. CDR3 nucleotides: TGTGCCAGTAGTATTCCCGCCTTCTCTGGGGCCAACGTCCTGACTTTC. The whole variable domain, filled in from reference TRBV19 and TRBJ2-6, reads DGGITQSPKYLFRKEGQNVTLSCEQNLNHDAMYWYRQDPGQGLRLIYYSQIVNDFQKGDIAEGYSVSREKKESFPLTVTSAQKNPTAFYLCASSIPAFSGANVLTFGAGSRLTVL.

This chain uses TRBV5-6 with TRBJ2-7; 7 bases line up with TRBD1. The CDR3 is 15 amino acids. V trimming: 3 bases; J trimming: 4 bases; junction bases outside the gene matches: 10. Germline CDR1 SGHDT, CDR2 YYEEEE. CDR3 nucleotide sequence: TGTGCCAGCAGCTACGGAGGACAGGCGTTTTACGAGCAGTACTTC. Its protein is CASSYGGQAFYEQYF.

The chain couples TRBV6-1 to TRBJ1-2; TRBD1 might be the D (5 bases). This CDR3 contains 14 residues. Germline V gene data show CDR1 as MNHNS and CDR2 as SASEGT. Trimming pared 6 bases from V and 4 bases from J, leaving 15 bases between. The CDR3 nucleotides are TGTGCCAGCAGCCGGACGGGACCCGGCTATGGCTACACCTTC. It is translated as CASSRTGPGYGYTF.

This chain connects TRBV7-2 to TRBJ2-1; 10 bases map to TRBD2. Germline V gene sequence: CDR1 SGHTA, CDR2 FQGNSA. V was clipped by 4 bases and J by 7 bases; unmatched bases: 7. The CDR3 runs 15 residues. The CDR3 spells CASSSAAGGLNEQFF. DNA for the CDR3: TGTGCCAGCAGCTCCGCAGCGGGGGGGCTTAATGAGCAGTTCTTC.

The V and J genes are TRBV2 and TRBJ1-1; the D gene is possibly TRBD1 (5 bases). The CDR3 covers 17 residues. V dropped 2 bases and J dropped 4 bases, with 20 bases sitting between them. In germline, CDR1 is SNHLY, CDR2 FYNNEI. The CDR3 DNA reads TGTGCCAGCAGTGAATCGGACAACGCCGGGGTTAGCACTGAAGCTTTCTTT. It is translated as CASSESDNAGVSTEAFF.